This passage covers 13 T cell receptor beta chains from one sample sequenced in a study of Ad26.COV2.S vaccination and SARS-CoV-2 variants. As for treatment: 15 to 20 received Ad26.COV2.S at low or high dose, single or two shots; 5 received placebo; per-sample allocation not given. Following the first vaccine or placebo injection, samples were taken on day 63. The data were produced by immunoSEQ multiplex PCR, yet TCRdb's version contains in-frame clones alone and is incomplete. The repertoire includes about 480,000 clones, around 88% of them detected once, and more than 10% sits in the top ten. Here the sequenced sample was peripheral blood, taken in a trial of Ad26.COV2.S vaccine versus placebo. These receptors originate from a person between 18 and 65 years old who received the Ad26.COV2.S COVID-19 vaccine or a placebo.

As concerns this clone: At one end, the junction sequence differs from germline, possibly due to a read error. The chain carries TRBV5-6 and TRBJ1-4, with D possibly TRBD1 on 6 matching bases. Germline lookup yields CDR1 SGHDT and CDR2 YYEEEE. The CDR3 contains 13 residues. The CDR3, as DNA: TGTGCCAGCAGCTTGACAACTACAGGGCCTGCTAATTTT. Translation gives CASSLTTTGPANF. Full variable domain (outside the CDR3, taken from reference TRBV5-6 and TRBJ1-4): DAGVTQSPTHLIKTRGQQVTLRCSPKSGHDTVSWYQQALGQGPQFIFQYYEEEERQRGNFPDRFSGHQFPNYSSELNVNALLLGDSALYLCASSLTTTGPANFGSGTQLSVL.

The genes are TRBV3-1 (or the pseudogene TRBV3-2) and TRBJ2-1, with 8 bases aligning to TRBD1. CDR1 is LGHDT, CDR2 YNNKEL, per germline (reference sequence). This CDR3 is 15 amino acids long. V trimming: 3 bases; J trimming: 4 bases; junction bases outside the gene matches: 5. The CDR3 DNA reads as TGTGCCAGCAGCCAGGACAGGGTCTTTTACAATGAGCAGTTCTTC. This translates into CASSQDRVFYNEQFF.

The rearrangement uses TRBV5-1 and TRBJ1-2; a weak D match, TRBD1 (5 bases). This CDR3 comprises 14 residues. V was trimmed by 4 bases and J by 7 bases, leaving 17 bases between them. Germline assignment: CDR1 SGHRS and CDR2 YFSETQ. CDR3 DNA: TGCGCCAGCAGCCCGCGCGGGGATAGGGGTGGCTACACCTTC. This encodes CASSPRGDRGGYTF.

The J gene is TRBJ2-1, the V gene TRBV19; D is possibly TRBD2 (6 bases). Trimming removed 4 bases from V and 3 bases from J, with 7 bases in between. Germline CDR1 is LNHDA and CDR2 is SQIVND (reference sequence). The CDR3 is 13 residues long. The CDR3 coding sequence is TGTGCCAGTAGTAGGGGAGGCTACAATGAGCAGTTCTTC. It translates to CASSRGGYNEQFF.

The chain has TRBV24-1 and TRBJ1-1; 9 nucleotides align to TRBD1. The germline V gene has CDR1 KGHDR and CDR2 SFDVKD. There are 14 residues in the CDR3. V trimming: 9 bases; J trimming: 5 bases; junction bases outside the gene matches: 9. CDR3 sequence reads: CATGGDRVRTEAFF. The DNA of the CDR3 is TGTGCCACCGGGGGGGACAGGGTAAGAACTGAAGCTTTCTTT.

The chain joins TRBV5-1 to TRBJ2-1; TRBD1 is a possible D gene (6 bases). The length of the CDR3 is 14 residues. V lost 1 base, J lost 9 bases, and 14 bases lay in between. Germline CDR1 reads SGHRS; CDR2 reads YFSETQ. This chain's CDR3 is CASSLTGSGSEQFF. The CDR3 DNA sequence: TGCGCCAGCAGCTTGACAGGGTCGGGGAGTGAGCAGTTCTTC.

V usage is TRBV13 and J usage is TRBJ2-1; 12 nucleotides match TRBD1. CDR3 length: 15 amino acids. V lost 5 bases, J lost 7 bases, and 6 bases stayed unmatched. Germline CDR1 PRHDT, CDR2 FYEKMQ (reference sequence). This CDR3 is CASSIRDRGHNEQFF. CDR3 nucleotides: TGTGCCAGCAGCATACGGGACAGGGGGCATAATGAGCAGTTCTTC.

The genes are TRBV7-2 and TRBJ2-2; no clear D gene. This CDR3 spans 13 amino acids. The V end was cut by 1 base, the J end by 5 bases, with 5 bases between. The germline gives CDR1 SGHTA, CDR2 FQGNSA. The CDR3 nucleotides read TGTGCCAGCAGCTTAGAAAGAACCGGGGAGCTGTTTTTT. Protein sequence: CASSLERTGELFF.

The genes are TRBV5-1 and TRBJ2-1; D gene ambiguous. With 7 bases removed from V and 8 bases from J, the gap between germline ends came to 13 bases. This CDR3 spans 12 amino acids. Germline V lookup: CDR1 SGHRS, CDR2 YFSETQ. CDR3 in amino acids: CASRPGDDEQFF. In nucleotides, the CDR3 is TGCGCCAGCCGACCAGGAGACGATGAGCAGTTCTTC.

The CDR3 reads CASSLVGSQETQYF. The DNA of the CDR3 is TGTGCCAGCAGCCTGGTCGGGAGCCAAGAGACCCAGTACTTC. The rearrangement uses TRBV5-4 and TRBJ2-5; the D gene is possibly TRBD2 (6 bases). V was shortened by 4 bases and J by 1 base, with 11 bases between the two germline ends. CDR1 SGHNT and CDR2 YYREEE come from the germline V gene (reference sequence). The CDR3 has 14 amino acids. Full variable domain (outside the CDR3, taken from reference TRBV5-4 and TRBJ2-5): ETGVTQSPTHLIKTRGQQVTLRCSSQSGHNTVSWYQQALGQGPQFIFQYYREEENGRGNFPPRFSGLQFPNYSSELNVNALELDDSALYLCASSLVGSQETQYFGPGTRLLVL.

The CDR3 reads CSAGVGVYEQYF. CDR3 nucleotides: TGCAGCGCTGGGGTAGGGGTCTACGAGCAGTACTTC. This rearrangement joins TRBV29-1 to TRBJ2-7; D possibly corresponds to TRBD1 (5 bases). CDR3 length: 12 amino acids. Germline CDR1 SQVTM, CDR2 ANQGSEA. Trimming cost V 7 bases and J 3 bases, with 13 bases left between them.

The chain links TRBV7-2 to TRBJ2-1, with D possibly being TRBD2 (6 bases). In germline, CDR1 is SGHTA, CDR2 FQGNSA. This CDR3 is built from 15 residues. Trimming removed 3 bases at V and 9 bases at J, with 18 bases between. The CDR3 reads CASSFRAGLLVEQFF. The CDR3 nucleotides read TGTGCCAGCAGCTTCCGGGCGGGATTGTTGGTTGAGCAGTTCTTC.

The gene calls are TRBV28 and TRBJ1-6; D gene uncertain. Germline V CDR1 and CDR2: MDHEN, SYDVKM. This CDR3 is built from 19 residues. Trimming took off 4 bases at V and 1 base at J, with 20 bases between the two ends. DNA of the CDR3: TGTGCCAGCAGTTCATACACCCGAGGGTTCCTATCCTATAATTCACCCCTCCACTTT. It translates to CASSSYTRGFLSYNSPLHF.